This T cell receptor (beta chain) was obtained from a study of graft-versus-host responses after intestinal transplantation (dated by TCRdb to the early 2020s). With respect to the entire study: Multivisceral, liver-intestinal, or isolated intestinal transplants were received by the recipients. Donor T cell macrochimerism was defined as a peak of at least 4% donor T cells among recipient peripheral blood mononuclear cells. Of the roughly 24 intestinal transplant recipients enrolled in the cohort, one of whom was a retransplant, a few patients without pretransplant specimens were excluded. All recipients received anti-thymocyte globulin induction followed by maintenance tacrolimus and steroids for approximately 3 years. To identify alloreactive clones, pre-transplant mixed lymphocyte reaction products were sequenced and compared with unstimulated pre-transplant donor and recipient T cells. Rather than being sequenced by the commercial service, samples from a few later patients were sequenced in-house on an Illumina MiSeq and processed with MiXCR. Bulk TCR-beta CDR3 sequencing was used to track graft-versus-host and host-versus-graft alloreactive T cell clones in the graft, circulation and bone marrow after intestinal transplantation. The study at large found these results: GvH clones were detected in recipient bone marrow, and some appeared earlier in ileal mucosa or blood, consistent with an intestinal mucosal origin. In patients with donor T cell macrochimerism, the allografts had high GvH to HvG T cell clonal ratios. Early after transplant, peak levels of circulating GvH clones were found to be associated with declines in HvG clones. The relatively low number and heterogeneity of intestinal transplant patients limited the conclusions.

Blood samples were collected up to 4 times in the first month after transplant and then at least monthly when available. Library prep was done by the immunoSEQ multiplex PCR assay. High-throughput TCR-beta CDR3 sequencing of genomic DNA from most patients was performed by Adaptive Biotechnologies. The original methods were these. TCR sequencing data were retrieved from Adaptive's ImmunoSEQ software for some 17 patients, whereas a few other patients were processed with MiXCR and VDJtools. Because the origin of CDR3 nucleotide sequences shared between donor and recipient could not be assigned, those sequences were removed. Alloreactive clones required at least 2-fold expansion over unstimulated cells and minimum CFSE-low frequency of 0.002% (template counts) or 0.001% (read counts). Clones detected in sequenced pre-transplant spleen, lymph node, or MLR CFSE-low populations of the donor or recipient were defined as mappable. Cumulative frequency of alloreactive clones was calculated as a percentage of all sequences weighted by copy number. TCRdb provides this immuneACCESS table in a form limited to in-frame rearrangements. Some clones are lacking; in checked studies, under half of them reflect an unresolved V gene, and why the rest are absent is not known. V, J and clone size are taken as reported in that table, and D and trimming were inferred from the DNA itself. The sample has roughly 46,000 clones on record, approximately 95% of them singletons. Less than 6% of the sample rests with the top ten.

The CDR3 runs 12 amino acids, cysteine and phenylalanine included. Only CDR3 DNA is held: 36 bases, read in frame from base 1. CDR1 and CDR2, per the germline V gene, are SGHVS and FNYEAQ. The junction shows trimming of 5 bases on V and 5 bases on J, plus 9 bases between the germline ends. About this clone itself: There is no known antigen for this receptor. The sample holds no much larger clone one base away, and base qualities are not on file.

The rearranged chain carries TRBV7-6 and TRBJ2-5; the D gene remains uncertain. Material: PBMCs, obtained about 790 days after a first intestinal transplant, on the day of a second. The TCR sequence derives from a human patient who received an intestinal transplant, so some T cells may come from the graft donor. The DNA reads TGTGCCAGCAGCGATACAACGGAGACCCAGTACTTC. The encoded protein is CASSDTTETQYF.